Here is one T cell receptor beta chain with its context. Antigen specificity is unknown. The data stem from a study of OX40 agonist ivuxolimab in advanced cancers. Study as a whole: Earlier anti-PD-1, anti-PD-L1 or anti-CTLA-4 therapy was permitted; over 35% had received some.

Study-wide points: Averaged across samples, CD8+ T cells carried more expanded clones than CD4+ did. There were also nonresponders showing low normalized T-cell clonal expansion.

Generated by immunoSEQ multiplex PCR, the TCRdb table keeps only in-frame clones and is missing some. The sample lists around 53,000 clones, roughly 90% occurring once. Patients were excluded for autoimmune disease history or systemic immunosuppression. V dropped 0 bases and J dropped 7 bases, with 18 bases sitting between them. CDR3 size: 16 residues. Germline V gives CDR1 SEHNR, CDR2 FQNEAQ (reference sequence). This rearrangement joins TRBV7-9 to TRBJ1-2, with a possible D match to TRBD1 (6 bases). This receptor was taken from an adult with an advanced solid tumor such as melanoma, head and neck, liver or kidney cancer. Material: CD4+ or CD8+ T cells sorted from blood, obtained in a trial of the OX40 agonist ivuxolimab. The CDR3 is CASSLAMGRGNGGYTF. In DNA, the CDR3 is TGTGCCAGCAGCTTAGCGATGGGCAGGGGTAACGGTGGCTACACCTTC.